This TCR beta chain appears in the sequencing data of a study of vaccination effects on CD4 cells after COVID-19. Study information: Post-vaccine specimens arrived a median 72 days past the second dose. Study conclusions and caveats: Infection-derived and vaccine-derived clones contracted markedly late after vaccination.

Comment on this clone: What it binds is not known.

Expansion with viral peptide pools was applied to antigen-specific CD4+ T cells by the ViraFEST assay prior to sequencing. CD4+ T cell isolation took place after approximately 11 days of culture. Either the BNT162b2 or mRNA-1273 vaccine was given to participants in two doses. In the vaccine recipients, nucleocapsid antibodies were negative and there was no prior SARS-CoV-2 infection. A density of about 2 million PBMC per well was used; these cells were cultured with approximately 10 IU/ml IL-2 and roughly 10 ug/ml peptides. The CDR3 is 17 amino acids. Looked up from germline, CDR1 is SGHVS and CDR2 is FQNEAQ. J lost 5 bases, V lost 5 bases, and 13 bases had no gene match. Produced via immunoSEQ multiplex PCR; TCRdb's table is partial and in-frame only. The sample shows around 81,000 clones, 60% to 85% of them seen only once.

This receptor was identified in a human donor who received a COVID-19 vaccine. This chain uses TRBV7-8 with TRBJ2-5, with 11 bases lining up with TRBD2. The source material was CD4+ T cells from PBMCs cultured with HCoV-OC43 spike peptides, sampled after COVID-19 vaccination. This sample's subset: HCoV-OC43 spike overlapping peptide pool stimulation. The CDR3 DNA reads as TGTGCCAGCAGCCAGGGGAATAGCGGGGGGGCGGGTGAGACCCAGTACTTC. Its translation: CASSQGNSGGAGETQYF.